The 5 T cell receptor beta chains given below trace back to one sample, sequenced in a study of shared clonotypes between healthy human individuals. TCRdb's table, derived via immunoSEQ multiplex PCR, lists solely in-frame clones and lacks some. The sample has fewer than 1.6 million clones; approximately 98.5% are singletons. The sequenced sample consisted of naive CD4+ T cells sorted from blood. Subset reported: CD45RA+ positively selected. The origin of the receptors is a man aged 30 to 45 in good health.

The J gene is TRBJ2-3, the V gene TRBV19, with 8 bases aligning to TRBD2. The CDR3 consists of 14 residues. Per the germline V gene, CDR1 is LNHDA and CDR2 is SQIVND (reference sequence). Trimming took 7 bases from V and 5 from J; bases not matched to a gene: 8. As DNA, the CDR3 is TGTGCCAGTATGTCAGCGGGAGCTCGAGATACGCAGTATTTT. Amino acid sequence: CASMSAGARDTQYF.

The table lists this clone with a count of one. The gene calls are TRBV6-6 and TRBJ2-7; no clear D gene. Looked up from germline, CDR1 is MNHNY and CDR2 is SVGAGI (reference sequence). This CDR3 contains 12 residues. The V and J ends lost 2 bases and 3 bases respectively, with 5 bases between them. As DNA, the CDR3 is TGTGCCAGCAGTTACCCAGGCTACGAGCAGTACTTC. It translates to CASSYPGYEQYF.

The V call is TRBV7-8, the J call TRBJ1-3, with unresolved D. Trimming stripped 5 bases from V and 0 bases from J, with 11 bases between. The CDR3 totals 15 residues. Germline CDR1 reads SGHVS; CDR2 reads FQNEAQ. CDR3 sequence: CASSPFWGSGNTIYF. Here the CDR3 DNA reads TGTGCCAGCAGCCCCTTTTGGGGCTCTGGAAACACCATATATTTT.

This rearrangement joins TRBV19 to TRBJ2-2; TRBD2 is a possible D gene (5 bases). Per germline, CDR1 LNHDA and CDR2 SQIVND (reference sequence). The CDR3 loop spans 16 amino acids. V shed 8 bases and J shed 0 bases, with 16 bases lying between them. This CDR3 reads CASRPRSGANTGELFF. The CDR3 region has the DNA TGTGCCAGTCGGCCCAGGAGCGGTGCGAACACCGGGGAGCTGTTTTTT.

The gene calls are TRBV7-8 and TRBJ2-1, with D possibly TRBD1 on 5 matching bases. Germline-derived CDR1 and CDR2 are SGHVS and FQNEAQ. The CDR3 has 15 residues. Trimming stripped 1 base from V and 0 bases from J, with 7 bases between. The CDR3 loop reads CASSLVRASYNEQFF. CDR3 bases: TGTGCCAGCAGCTTAGTCAGGGCCTCCTACAATGAGCAGTTCTTC.